The entry below gives a single T cell receptor beta chain sequence along with its context. What it binds is not known. This table comes from immunoSEQ multiplex PCR, and its TCRdb copy is limited to in-frame clones, with some not included. Found here are some 23,000 clones, around four fifths of them singletons; the top ten hold 1.3%. Germline V gives CDR1 ENHRY, CDR2 SYGVKD. Trimming took off 1 base at V and 3 bases at J, with 1 base between the two ends. This CDR3 region has 11 residues. The source of the sample is a study of T cells in narcolepsy. Study results and caveats: No autoreactive T cell clone sequences appeared in some memory CD4+ repertoires. Autoreactive clonotypes reportedly recurred in blood of same and different patients, not controls. Same-patient CSF and blood CD4+ T cell clonotypes included HCRT-specific and TRIB2-specific autoreactive ones.

Sequenced sample: CD45RA- memory CD4+ T cells from PBMCs. This chain connects TRBV10-3 to TRBJ2-7; D is unclear. The receptor was derived from a human donor with narcolepsy. This chain's CDR3 is CAISEYYEQYF. The CDR3, as DNA: TGTGCCATCAGTGAGTACTACGAGCAGTACTTC.